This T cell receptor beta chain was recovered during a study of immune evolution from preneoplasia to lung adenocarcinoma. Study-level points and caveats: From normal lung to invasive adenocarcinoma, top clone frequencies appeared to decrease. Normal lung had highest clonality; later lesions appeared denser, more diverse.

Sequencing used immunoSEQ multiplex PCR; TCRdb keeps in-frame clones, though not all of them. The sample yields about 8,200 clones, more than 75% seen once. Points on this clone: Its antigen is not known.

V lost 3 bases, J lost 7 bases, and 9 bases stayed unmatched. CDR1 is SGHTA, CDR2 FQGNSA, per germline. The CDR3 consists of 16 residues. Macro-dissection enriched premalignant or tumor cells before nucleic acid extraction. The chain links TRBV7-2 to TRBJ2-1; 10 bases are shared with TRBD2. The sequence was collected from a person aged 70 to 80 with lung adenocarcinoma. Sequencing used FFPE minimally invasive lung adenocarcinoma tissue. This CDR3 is CASSLSGRAVGNEQFF. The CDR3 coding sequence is TGTGCCAGCAGCTTGAGCGGGAGGGCCGTAGGAAATGAGCAGTTCTTC.